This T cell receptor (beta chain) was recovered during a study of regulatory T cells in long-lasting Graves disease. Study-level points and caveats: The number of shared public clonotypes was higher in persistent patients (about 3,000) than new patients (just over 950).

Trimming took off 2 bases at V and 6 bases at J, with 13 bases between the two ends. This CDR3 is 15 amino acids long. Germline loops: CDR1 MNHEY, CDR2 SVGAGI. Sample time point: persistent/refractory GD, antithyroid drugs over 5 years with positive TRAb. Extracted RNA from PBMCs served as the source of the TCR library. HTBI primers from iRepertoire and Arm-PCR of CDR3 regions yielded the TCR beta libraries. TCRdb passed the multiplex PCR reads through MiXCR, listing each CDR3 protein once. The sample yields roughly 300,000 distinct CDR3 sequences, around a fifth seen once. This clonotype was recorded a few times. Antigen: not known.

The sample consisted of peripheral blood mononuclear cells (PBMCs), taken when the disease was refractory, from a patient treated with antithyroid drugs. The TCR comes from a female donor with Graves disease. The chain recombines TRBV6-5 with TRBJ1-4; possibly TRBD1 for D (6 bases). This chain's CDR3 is CASSYAGHGYEKLFF. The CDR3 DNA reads TGTGCCAGCAGTTACGCGGGACACGGTTATGAAAAACTGTTTTTT.